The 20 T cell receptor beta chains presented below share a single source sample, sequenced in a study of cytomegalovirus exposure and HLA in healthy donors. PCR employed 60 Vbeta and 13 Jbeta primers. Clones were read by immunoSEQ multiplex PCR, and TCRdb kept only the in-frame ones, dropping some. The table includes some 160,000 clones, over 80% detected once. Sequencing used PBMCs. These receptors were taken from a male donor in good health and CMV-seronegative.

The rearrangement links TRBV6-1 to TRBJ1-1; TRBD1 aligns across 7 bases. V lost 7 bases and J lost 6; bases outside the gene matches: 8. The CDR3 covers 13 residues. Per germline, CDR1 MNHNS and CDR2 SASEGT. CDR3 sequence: CASNFDRAPEAFF. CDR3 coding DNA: TGTGCCAGCAATTTTGACAGGGCCCCTGAAGCTTTCTTT.

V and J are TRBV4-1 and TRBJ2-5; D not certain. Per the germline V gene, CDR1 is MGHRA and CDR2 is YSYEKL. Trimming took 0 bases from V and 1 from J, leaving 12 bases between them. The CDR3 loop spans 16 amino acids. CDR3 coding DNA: TGCGCCAGCAGCCAAGACAGTCGGGTGATCCAAGAGACCCAGTACTTC. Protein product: CASSQDSRVIQETQYF.

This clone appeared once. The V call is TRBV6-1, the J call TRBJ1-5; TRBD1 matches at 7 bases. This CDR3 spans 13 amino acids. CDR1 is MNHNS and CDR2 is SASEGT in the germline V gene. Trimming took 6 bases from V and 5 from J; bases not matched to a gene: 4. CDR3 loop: CASRGQSDQPQHF. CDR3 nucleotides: TGTGCCAGCAGGGGACAGTCGGATCAGCCCCAGCATTTT.

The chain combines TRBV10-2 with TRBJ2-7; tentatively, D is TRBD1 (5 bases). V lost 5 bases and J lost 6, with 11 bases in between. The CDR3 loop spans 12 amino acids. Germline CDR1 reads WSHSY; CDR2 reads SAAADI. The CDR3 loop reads CASSIGVREQYF. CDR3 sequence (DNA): TGCGCCAGCAGTATAGGGGTGCGCGAGCAGTACTTC.

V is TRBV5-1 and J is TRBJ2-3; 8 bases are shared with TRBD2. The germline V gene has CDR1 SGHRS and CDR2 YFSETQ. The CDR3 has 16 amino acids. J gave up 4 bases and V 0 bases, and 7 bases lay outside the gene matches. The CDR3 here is CASSLDGGASPDTQYF. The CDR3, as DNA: TGCGCCAGCAGCTTGGACGGGGGGGCCTCCCCAGATACGCAGTATTTT.

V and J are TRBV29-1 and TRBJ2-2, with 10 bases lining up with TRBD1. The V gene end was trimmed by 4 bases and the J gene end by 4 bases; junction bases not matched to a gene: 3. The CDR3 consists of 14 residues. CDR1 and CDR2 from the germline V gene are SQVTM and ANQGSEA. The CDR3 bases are TGCAGCGTTGGGGGACAGGGGTTCACCGGGGAGCTGTTTTTT. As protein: CSVGGQGFTGELFF.

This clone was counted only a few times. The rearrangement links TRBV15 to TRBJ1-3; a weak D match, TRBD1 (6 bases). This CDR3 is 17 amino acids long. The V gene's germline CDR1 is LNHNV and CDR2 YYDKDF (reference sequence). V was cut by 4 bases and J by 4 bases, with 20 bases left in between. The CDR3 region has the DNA TGTGCCACCAGCATTGGACAGACCGGATCGGGCGGAAACACCATATATTTT. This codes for CATSIGQTGSGGNTIYF.

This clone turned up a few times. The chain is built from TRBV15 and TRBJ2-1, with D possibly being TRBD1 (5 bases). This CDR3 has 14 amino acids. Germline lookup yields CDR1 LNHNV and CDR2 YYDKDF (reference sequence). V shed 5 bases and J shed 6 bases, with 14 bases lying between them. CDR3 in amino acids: CATSPRRGPNEQFF. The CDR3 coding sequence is TGTGCCACCAGCCCGAGAAGGGGCCCCAATGAGCAGTTCTTC.

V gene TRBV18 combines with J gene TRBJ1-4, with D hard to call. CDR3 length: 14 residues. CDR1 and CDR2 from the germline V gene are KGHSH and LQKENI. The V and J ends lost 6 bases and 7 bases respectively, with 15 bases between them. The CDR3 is CASSPRGPTEKLFF. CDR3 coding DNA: TGTGCCAGCTCTCCGCGAGGGCCTACTGAAAAACTGTTTTTT.

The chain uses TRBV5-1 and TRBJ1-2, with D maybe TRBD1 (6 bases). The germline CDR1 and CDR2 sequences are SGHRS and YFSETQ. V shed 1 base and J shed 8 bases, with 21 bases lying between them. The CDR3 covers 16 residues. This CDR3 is CASSLRTDHPMGGYTF. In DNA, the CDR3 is TGCGCCAGCAGCTTGAGGACAGATCACCCTATGGGGGGCTACACCTTC.

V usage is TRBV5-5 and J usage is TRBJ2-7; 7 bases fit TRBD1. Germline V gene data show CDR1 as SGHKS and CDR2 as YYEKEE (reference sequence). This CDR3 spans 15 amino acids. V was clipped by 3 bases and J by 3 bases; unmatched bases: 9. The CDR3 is CASSSAGTEVYEQYF. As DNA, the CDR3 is TGTGCCAGCAGCTCAGCCGGGACAGAAGTCTACGAGCAGTACTTC.

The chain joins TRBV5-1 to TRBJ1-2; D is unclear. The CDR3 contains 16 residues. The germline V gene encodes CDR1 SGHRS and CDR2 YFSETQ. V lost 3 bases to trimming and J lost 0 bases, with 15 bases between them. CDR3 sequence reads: CASSWGARPANYGYTF. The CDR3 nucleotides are TGCGCCAGCAGCTGGGGAGCAAGGCCTGCTAACTATGGCTACACCTTC.

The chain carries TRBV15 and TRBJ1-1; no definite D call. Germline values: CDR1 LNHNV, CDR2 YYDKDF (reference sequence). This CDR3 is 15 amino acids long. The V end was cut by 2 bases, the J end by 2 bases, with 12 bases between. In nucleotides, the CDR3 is TGTGCCACCAGCAGACAGGCCCTTCTCAACACTGAAGCTTTCTTT. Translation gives CATSRQALLNTEAFF. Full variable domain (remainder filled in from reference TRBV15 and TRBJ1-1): DAMVIQNPRYQVTQFGKPVTLSCSQTLNHNVMYWYQQKSSQAPKLLFHYYDKDFNNEADTPDNFQSRRPNTSFCFLDIRSPGLGDTAMYLCATSRQALLNTEAFFGQGTRLTVV.

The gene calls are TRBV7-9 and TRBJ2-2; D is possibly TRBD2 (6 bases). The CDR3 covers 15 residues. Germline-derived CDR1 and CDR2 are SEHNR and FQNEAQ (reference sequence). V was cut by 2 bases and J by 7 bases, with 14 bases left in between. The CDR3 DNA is TGTGCCAGCAGCTTACTGGCAGGGCGGGACGGGGAGCTGTTTTTT. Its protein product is CASSLLAGRDGELFF.

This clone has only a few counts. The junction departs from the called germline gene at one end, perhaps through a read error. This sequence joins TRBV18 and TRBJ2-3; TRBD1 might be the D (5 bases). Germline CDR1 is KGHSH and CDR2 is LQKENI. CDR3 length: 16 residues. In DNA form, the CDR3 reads TGTGCCAGCTCCCCACCCAACCAGGGTAGGACAGATACGCAGTATTTT. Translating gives CASSPPNQGRTDTQYF.

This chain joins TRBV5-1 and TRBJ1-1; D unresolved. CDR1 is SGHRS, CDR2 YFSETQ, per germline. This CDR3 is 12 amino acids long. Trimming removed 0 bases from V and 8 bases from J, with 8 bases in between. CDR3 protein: CASSLAGIEAFF. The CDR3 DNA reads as TGCGCCAGCAGCTTGGCCGGTATCGAAGCTTTCTTT.

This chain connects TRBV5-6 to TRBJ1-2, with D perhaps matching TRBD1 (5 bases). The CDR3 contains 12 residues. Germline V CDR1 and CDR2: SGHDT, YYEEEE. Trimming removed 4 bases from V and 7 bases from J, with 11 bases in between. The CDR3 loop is CASSGGDGGYTF. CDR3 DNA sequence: TGTGCCAGCAGCGGGGGGGACGGTGGCTACACCTTC.

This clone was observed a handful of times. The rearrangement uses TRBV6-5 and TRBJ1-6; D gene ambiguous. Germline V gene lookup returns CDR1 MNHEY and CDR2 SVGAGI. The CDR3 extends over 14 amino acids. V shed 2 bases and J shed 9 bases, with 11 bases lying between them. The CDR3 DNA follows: TGTGCCAGCAGTTACAAATCGTCCTTTTCACCCCTCCACTTT. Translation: CASSYKSSFSPLHF.

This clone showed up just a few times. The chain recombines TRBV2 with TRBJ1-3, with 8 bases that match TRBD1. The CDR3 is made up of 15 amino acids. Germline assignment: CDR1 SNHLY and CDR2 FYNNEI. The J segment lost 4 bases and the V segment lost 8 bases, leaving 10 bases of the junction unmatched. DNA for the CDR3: TGTGCCAGCCGAACGGGCAGGGGGCCGGGAAACACCATATATTTT. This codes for CASRTGRGPGNTIYF. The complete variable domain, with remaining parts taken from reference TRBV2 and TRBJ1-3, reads EPEVTQTPSHQVTQMGQEVILRCVPISNHLYFYWYRQILGQKVEFLVSFYNNEISEKSEIFDDQFSVERPDGSNFTLKIRSTKLEDSAMYFCASRTGRGPGNTIYFGEGSWLTVV.

The CDR3 DNA sequence: TGTGCCAGCAGCAATTACGCGGACACCATATATTTT. It yields the protein CASSNYADTIYF. The chain joins TRBV7-2 to TRBJ1-3; unclear D gene. Germline V gene sequence: CDR1 SGHTA, CDR2 FQGNSA. V was clipped by 5 bases and J by 8 bases, with 10 bases between them. The length of the CDR3 is 12 residues.